This paragraph covers one T cell receptor (beta chain) sequence. Its specificity is not known. This CDR3 has 15 residues. Deletions cut 0 bases from V and 2 bases from J, with 10 bases between. Germline V CDR1 and CDR2: MGHRA, YSYEKL. The assay was immunoSEQ multiplex PCR, and TCRdb's table has in-frame clones only and misses some. The data show approximately 140,000 clones, approximately 89% seen once. This entry belongs to a study of T cell responses to AZD1222 COVID-19 vaccine. Notes on the study in general: At study baseline, merely roughly 6 AZD1222 recipients were seropositive. Vaccine-associated CD4 TCRs ranged over spike, dominating at 160-218 and 743-854.

The source of this sequence is an adult in good health. The sequencing used peripheral blood, collected on day 0 of AZD1222 vaccination. The chain links TRBV4-1 to TRBJ1-2; D gene unclear. This chain's CDR3 is CASSQDITANYGYTF. CDR3 DNA: TGCGCCAGCAGCCAAGATATAACCGCCAACTATGGCTACACCTTC.